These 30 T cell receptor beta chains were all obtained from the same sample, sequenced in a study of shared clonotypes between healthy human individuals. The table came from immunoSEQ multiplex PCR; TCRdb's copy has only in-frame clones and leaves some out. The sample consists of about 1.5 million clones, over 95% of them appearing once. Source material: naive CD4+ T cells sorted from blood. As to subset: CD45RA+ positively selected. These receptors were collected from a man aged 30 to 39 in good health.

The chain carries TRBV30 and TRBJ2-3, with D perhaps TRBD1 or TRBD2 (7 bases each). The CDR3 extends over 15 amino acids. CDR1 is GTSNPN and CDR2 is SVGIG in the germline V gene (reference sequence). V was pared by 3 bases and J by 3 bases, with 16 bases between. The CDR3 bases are TGTGCCTGGAGCGGAGGGGGGGGACAGACAGATACGCAGTATTTT. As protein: CAWSGGGGQTDTQYF.

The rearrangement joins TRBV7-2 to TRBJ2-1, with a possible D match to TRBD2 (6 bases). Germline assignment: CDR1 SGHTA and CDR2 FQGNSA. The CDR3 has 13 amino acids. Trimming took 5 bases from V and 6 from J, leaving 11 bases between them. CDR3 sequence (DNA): TGTGCCAGCAGCCGGGAGAACGGCAATGAGCAGTTCTTC. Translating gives CASSRENGNEQFF.

CDR3 region: CAISESKTGGDEQYF. The CDR3 DNA sequence: TGTGCCATCAGTGAGTCCAAGACAGGGGGCGACGAGCAGTACTTC. The rearrangement links TRBV10-3 to TRBJ2-7, with 10 positions matching TRBD1. With 0 bases clipped from V and 5 bases from J, the junction kept 4 bases outside the gene matches. Per the germline V gene, CDR1 is ENHRY and CDR2 is SYGVKD. This CDR3 region has 15 residues.

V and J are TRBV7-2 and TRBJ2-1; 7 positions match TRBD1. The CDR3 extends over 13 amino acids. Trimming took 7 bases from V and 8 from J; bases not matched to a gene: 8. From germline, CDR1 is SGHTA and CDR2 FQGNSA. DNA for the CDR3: TGTGCCAGCACCCCAGGGGGTAGCGATGAGCAGTTCTTC. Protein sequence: CASTPGGSDEQFF.

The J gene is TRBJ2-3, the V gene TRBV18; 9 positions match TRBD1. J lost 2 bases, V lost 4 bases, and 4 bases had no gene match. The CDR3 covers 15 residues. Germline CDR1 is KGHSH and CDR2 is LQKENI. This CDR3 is CASSQGTGLTDTQYF. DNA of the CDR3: TGTGCCAGCTCACAAGGGACAGGGCTCACAGATACGCAGTATTTT. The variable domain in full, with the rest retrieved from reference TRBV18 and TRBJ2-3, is NAGVMQNPRHLVRRRGQEARLRCSPMKGHSHVYWYRQLPEEGLKFMVYLQKENIIDESGMPKERFSAEFPKEGPSILRIQQVVRGDSAAYFCASSQGTGLTDTQYFGPGTRLTVL.

Written as DNA, the CDR3 is TGTGCCAGCAGTGCTGAACCGGGACAGGTAGACAATGAGCAGTTCTTC. It yields the protein CASSAEPGQVDNEQFF. J is TRBJ2-1 and V is TRBV6-4, with TRBD1 matching 8 bases. Trimming cost V 4 bases and J 5 bases; bases outside gene matches: 10. There are 16 residues in the CDR3. Germline CDR1 MRHNA, CDR2 SNTAGT.

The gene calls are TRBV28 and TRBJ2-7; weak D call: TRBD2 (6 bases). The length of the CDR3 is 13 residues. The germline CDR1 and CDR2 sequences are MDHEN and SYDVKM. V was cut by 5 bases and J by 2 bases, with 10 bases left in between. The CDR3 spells CASSLGSTYEQYF. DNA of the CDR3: TGTGCCAGCAGTCTCGGGAGTACCTACGAGCAGTACTTC.

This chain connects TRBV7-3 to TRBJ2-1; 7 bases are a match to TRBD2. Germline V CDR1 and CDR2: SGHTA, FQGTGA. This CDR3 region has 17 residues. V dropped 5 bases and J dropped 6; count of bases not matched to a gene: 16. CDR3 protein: CASSEKGLLPSSNEQFF. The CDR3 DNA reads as TGTGCCAGCAGCGAAAAGGGACTACTCCCCTCGAGCAATGAGCAGTTCTTC.

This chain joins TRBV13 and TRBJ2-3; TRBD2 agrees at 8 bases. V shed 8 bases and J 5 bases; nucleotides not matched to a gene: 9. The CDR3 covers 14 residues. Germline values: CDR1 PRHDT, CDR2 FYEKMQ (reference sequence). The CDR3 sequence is CASLRREDGDTQYF. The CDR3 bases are TGTGCCAGCCTCAGGCGGGAGGATGGAGATACGCAGTATTTT. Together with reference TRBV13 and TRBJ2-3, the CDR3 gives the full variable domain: AAGVIQSPRHLIKEKRETATLKCYPIPRHDTVYWYQQGPGQDPQFLISFYEKMQSDKGSIPDRFSAQQFSDYHSELNMSSLELGDSALYFCASLRREDGDTQYFGPGTRLTVL.

As DNA, the CDR3 is TGTGCCAGCCAAGGGCCCGGGACAGGGTTCAATGAGCAGTTCTTC. Translating gives CASQGPGTGFNEQFF. The rearrangement links TRBV2 to TRBJ2-1, with 9 positions matching TRBD1. CDR1 and CDR2 from the germline V gene are SNHLY and FYNNEI. V shed 8 bases, J shed 6 bases, and the junction held 11 bases outside the gene matches. The CDR3 consists of 15 residues.

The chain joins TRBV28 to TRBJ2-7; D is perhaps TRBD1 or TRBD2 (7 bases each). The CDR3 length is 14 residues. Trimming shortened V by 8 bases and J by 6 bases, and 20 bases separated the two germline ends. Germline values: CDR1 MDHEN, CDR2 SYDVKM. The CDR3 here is CASASTGRVSEQYF. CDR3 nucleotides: TGTGCCAGCGCCTCGACAGGGAGGGTCTCCGAGCAGTACTTC.

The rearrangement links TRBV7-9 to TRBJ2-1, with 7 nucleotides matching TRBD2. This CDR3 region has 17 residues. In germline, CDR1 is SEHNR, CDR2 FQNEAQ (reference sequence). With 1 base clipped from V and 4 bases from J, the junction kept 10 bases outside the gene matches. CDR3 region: CASSLVSSGGSYNEQFF. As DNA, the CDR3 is TGTGCCAGCAGCTTAGTGTCTAGCGGCGGGTCTTACAATGAGCAGTTCTTC.

The CDR3 DNA reads as TGTGCCAGCAGAGTCCTAGCGACTAGCGGGAGGCGCACAGATACGCAGTATTTT. It encodes CASRVLATSGRRTDTQYF. J is TRBJ2-3 and V is TRBV11-2, with 13 bases matching TRBD2. V was clipped by 6 bases and J by 1 base; unmatched bases: 10. The CDR3 spans 18 residues. From germline, CDR1 is SGHAT and CDR2 FQNNGV.

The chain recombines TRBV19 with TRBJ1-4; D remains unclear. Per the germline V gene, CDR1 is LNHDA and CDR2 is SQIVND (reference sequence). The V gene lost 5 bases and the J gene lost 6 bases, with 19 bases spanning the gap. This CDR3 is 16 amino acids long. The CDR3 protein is CASSWAVGRLDEKLFF. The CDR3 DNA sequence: TGTGCCAGTAGTTGGGCCGTCGGCCGGTTGGATGAAAAACTGTTTTTT.

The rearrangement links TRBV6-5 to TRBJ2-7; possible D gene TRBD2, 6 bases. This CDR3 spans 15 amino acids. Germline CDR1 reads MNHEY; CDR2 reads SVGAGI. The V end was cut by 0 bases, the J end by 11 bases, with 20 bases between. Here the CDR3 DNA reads TGTGCCAGCAGTTACTCGACGACGGGACCGGGAGCGGAGTACTTC. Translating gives CASSYSTTGPGAEYF.

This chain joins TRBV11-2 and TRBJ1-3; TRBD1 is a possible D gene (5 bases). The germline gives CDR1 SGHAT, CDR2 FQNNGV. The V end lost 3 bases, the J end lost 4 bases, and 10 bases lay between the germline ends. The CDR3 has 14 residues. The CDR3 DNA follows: TGTGCCAGCAGCTTCGGGGCGGTCGGAAACACCATATATTTT. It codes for CASSFGAVGNTIYF.

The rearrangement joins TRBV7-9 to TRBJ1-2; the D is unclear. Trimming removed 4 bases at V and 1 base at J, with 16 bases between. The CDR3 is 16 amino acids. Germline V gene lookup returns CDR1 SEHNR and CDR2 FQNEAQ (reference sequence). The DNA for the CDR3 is TGTGCCAGCAGCTCCAACGCGAGAGGGCTTAACTATGGCTACACCTTC. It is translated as CASSSNARGLNYGYTF.

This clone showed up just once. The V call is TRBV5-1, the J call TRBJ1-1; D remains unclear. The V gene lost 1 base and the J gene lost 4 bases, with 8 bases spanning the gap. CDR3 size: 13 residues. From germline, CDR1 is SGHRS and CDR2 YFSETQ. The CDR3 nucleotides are TGCGCCAGCAGCTTGTCCAGAGGCACTGAAGCTTTCTTT. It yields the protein CASSLSRGTEAFF.

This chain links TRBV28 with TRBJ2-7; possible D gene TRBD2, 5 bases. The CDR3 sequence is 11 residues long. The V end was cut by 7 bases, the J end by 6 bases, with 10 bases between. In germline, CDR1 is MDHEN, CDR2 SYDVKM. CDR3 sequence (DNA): TGTGCCAGCATCTTAGGAGGCGAGCAGTACTTC. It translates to CASILGGEQYF. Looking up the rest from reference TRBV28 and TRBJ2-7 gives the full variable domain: DVKVTQSSRYLVKRTGEKVFLECVQDMDHENMFWYRQDPGLGLRLIYFSYDVKMKEKGDIPEGYSVSREKKERFSLILESASTNQTSMYLCASILGGEQYFGPGTRLTVT.

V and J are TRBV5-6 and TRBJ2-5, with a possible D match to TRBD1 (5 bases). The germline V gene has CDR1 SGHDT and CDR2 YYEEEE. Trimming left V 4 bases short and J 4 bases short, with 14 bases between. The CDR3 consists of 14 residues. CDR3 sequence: CASSTYRIRETQYF. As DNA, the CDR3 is TGTGCCAGCAGCACCTACAGGATACGAGAGACCCAGTACTTC.

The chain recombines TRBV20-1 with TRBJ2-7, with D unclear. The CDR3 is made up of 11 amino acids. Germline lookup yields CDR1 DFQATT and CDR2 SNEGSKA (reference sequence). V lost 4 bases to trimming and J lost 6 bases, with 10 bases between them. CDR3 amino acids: CSANLVSEQYF. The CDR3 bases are TGCAGTGCTAACCTAGTCTCCGAGCAGTACTTC.

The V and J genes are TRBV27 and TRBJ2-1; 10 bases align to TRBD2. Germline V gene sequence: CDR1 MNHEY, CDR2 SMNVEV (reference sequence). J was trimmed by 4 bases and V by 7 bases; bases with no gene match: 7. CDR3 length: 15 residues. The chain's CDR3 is CASNSGLAVYNEQFF. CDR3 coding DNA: TGTGCCAGCAATTCCGGACTAGCGGTTTACAATGAGCAGTTCTTC.

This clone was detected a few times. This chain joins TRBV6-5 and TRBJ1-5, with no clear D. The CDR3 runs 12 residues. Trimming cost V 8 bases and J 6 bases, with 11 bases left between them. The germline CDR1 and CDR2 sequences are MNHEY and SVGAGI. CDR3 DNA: TGTGCCAGCGGAGGGCTCGGTCAGCCCCAGCATTTT. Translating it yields CASGGLGQPQHF.

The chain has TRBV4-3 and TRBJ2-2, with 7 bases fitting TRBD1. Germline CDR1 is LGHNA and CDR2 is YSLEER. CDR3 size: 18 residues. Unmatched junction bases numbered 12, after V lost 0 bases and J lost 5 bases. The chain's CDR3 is CASSQDIEFGRGTGELFF. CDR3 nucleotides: TGCGCCAGCAGCCAAGATATAGAGTTCGGCAGGGGGACCGGGGAGCTGTTTTTT.

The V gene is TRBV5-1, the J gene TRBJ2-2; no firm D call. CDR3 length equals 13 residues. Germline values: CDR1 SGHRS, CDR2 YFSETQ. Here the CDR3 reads CGAADPNTGELFF. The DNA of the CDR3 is TGCGGGGCAGCAGATCCCAACACCGGGGAGCTGTTTTTT.

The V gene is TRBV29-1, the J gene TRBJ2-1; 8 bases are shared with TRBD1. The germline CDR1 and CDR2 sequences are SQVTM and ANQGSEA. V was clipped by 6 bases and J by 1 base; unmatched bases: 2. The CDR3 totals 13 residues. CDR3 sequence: CSVDRESYNEQFF. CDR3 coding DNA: TGCAGCGTGGACAGGGAATCCTACAATGAGCAGTTCTTC.

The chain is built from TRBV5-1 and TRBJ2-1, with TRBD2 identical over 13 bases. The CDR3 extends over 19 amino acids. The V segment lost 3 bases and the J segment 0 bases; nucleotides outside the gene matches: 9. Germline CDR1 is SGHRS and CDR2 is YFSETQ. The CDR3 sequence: CASSSGRLAGGGSYNEQFF. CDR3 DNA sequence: TGCGCCAGCAGCTCGGGAAGACTAGCGGGAGGAGGCTCCTACAATGAGCAGTTCTTC. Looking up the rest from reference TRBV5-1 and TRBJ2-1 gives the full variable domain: KAGVTQTPRYLIKTRGQQVTLSCSPISGHRSVSWYQQTPGQGLQFLFEYFSETQRNKGNFPGRFSGRQFSNSRSEMNVSTLELGDSALYLCASSSGRLAGGGSYNEQFFGPGTRLTVL.

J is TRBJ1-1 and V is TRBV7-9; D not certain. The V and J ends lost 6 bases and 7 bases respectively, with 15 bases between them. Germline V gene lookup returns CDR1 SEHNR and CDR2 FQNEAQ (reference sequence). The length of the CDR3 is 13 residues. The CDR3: CASSAGRSGEAFF. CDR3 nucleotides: TGTGCCAGCAGTGCAGGAAGGTCCGGTGAAGCTTTCTTT.

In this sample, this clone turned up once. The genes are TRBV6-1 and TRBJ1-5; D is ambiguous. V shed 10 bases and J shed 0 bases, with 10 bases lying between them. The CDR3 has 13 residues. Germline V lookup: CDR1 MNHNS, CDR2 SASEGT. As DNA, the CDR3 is TGTGCCACCGTACTCGATAGCAATCAGCCCCAGCATTTT. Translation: CATVLDSNQPQHF.

The CDR3 loop is CASKLSTDTQYF. The CDR3 DNA reads TGTGCCAGCAAATTAAGCACAGATACGCAGTATTTT. This rearrangement joins TRBV2 to TRBJ2-3, with D uncertain. The CDR3 is 12 amino acids. V was trimmed by 7 bases and J by 0 bases, leaving 5 bases between them. CDR1 SNHLY and CDR2 FYNNEI come from the germline V gene.